This TCR beta chain is from a study of T cell clonality in common variable immunodeficiency. General study points: CVID subjects shared fewer TCRbeta clones than healthy controls did. Fewer deletions and N-nucleotide insertions were reportedly seen in common variable immunodeficiency TCR beta sequences. Authors noted CVID clonality's cause needs subpopulation repertoire sequencing.

The ends were cut back, 2 bases at V and 2 bases at J, with 17 bases in the middle. This CDR3 comprises 16 residues. Equal genomic DNA amounts from CVID and control samples were sequenced. Repertoires were generated with immunoSEQ multiplex PCR, while TCRdb's copy carries only in-frame clones and drops some. Recorded here are 50,000 to 55,000 clones, none singletons. This clone was found many times. Its target is unknown. From the germline J gene comes the end of the CDR3, since the read stops 3 residues before it. Sequenced material: peripheral blood mononuclear cells. The receptor comes from a person aged 18 to 70 in good health. This chain connects TRBV5-3 to TRBJ2-7; the D gene is possibly TRBD1 (6 bases). TRBV5-3 is given ORF status, its function remaining uncertain. This chain's CDR3 is CARSLRFQGNTYEQYF. The DNA read from the CDR3 is TGTGCCAGAAGCTTACGGTTCCAGGGGAACACCTACGAG.